This T cell receptor (beta chain) was found in a study of T cell repertoires in cytomegalovirus infection. Study background: CMV infection and matching HLA type were both indicated by public TCR beta signatures. General observations from the study: CMV-specific TCR beta clonotypes restricted by HLA-C dominated the ex vivo response. Public TCR beta family frequency separated CMV-and-HLA carriers, including in an independent cohort.

This clonotype showed up many times. Its antigen is undetermined. TCRdb fed the reads into MiXCR, producing one record per CDR3 protein. Among fewer than 550,000 distinct CDR3 sequences listed, 16% were seen once. V shed 1 base and J shed 3 bases, with 13 bases lying between them. Per the germline V gene, CDR1 is MDHEN and CDR2 is SYDVKM. The CDR3 length is 15 residues. This chain uses TRBV28 with TRBJ2-7, with D possibly TRBD2 on 6 matching bases. The clonotype originates from a human donor in good health (CMV status not recorded). Some clones in this sample may be carry-over from other donors' samples. Sequencing was done on a sample of CD8+ T cells from PBMCs. In nucleotides, the CDR3 is TGTGCCAGCAGTTTATTTAGCGGCCCTGTCTACGAGCAGTACTTC. This sequence encodes CASSLFSGPVYEQYF.